These T cell receptor beta chains were read from a single sample in a study of blood T cell repertoires in COVID-19. The data were produced by immunoSEQ multiplex PCR, yet TCRdb's version contains in-frame clones alone and is incomplete. The sample shows about 4,900 clones, 75% to 90% of them seen only once. Sequencing input: peripheral blood. The receptors stem from a human donor in a cohort sampled during active COVID-19. Both conserved end residues are part of each CDR3. D genes are given only for firm matches. Size values are once, few and many counts, or a class for expanded clones, and some rows have none.

d_call: TRBD2; j_call: TRBJ2-7; v_call: TRBV19; clone_size: .; cdr3_nt: TGTGCCAGTATTAACCCGGGACTAGCGGGAGAAGAGCAGTACTTC; cdr3_aa: CASINPGLAGEEQYF
d_call: .; j_call: TRBJ1-2; v_call: TRBV28; clone_size: .; cdr3_nt: TGTGCCAGCAGTTTAGTCCGAGGAGGGTATGGCTACACCTTC; cdr3_aa: CASSLVRGGYGYTF
d_call: .; j_call: TRBJ2-4; v_call: TRBV7-9; clone_size: .; cdr3_nt: TGTGCCAGCAGCCTAGGCACAGGGTCCATTCAGTACTTC; cdr3_aa: CASSLGTGSIQYF
d_call: .; j_call: TRBJ2-3; v_call: TRBV5-1; clone_size: .; cdr3_nt: TGCGCCAGCAGGCCCACAGGCACAGATACGCAGTATTTT; cdr3_aa: CASRPTGTDTQYF
d_call: .; j_call: TRBJ1-1; v_call: TRBV5-6; clone_size: .; cdr3_nt: TGTGCCAGCAGCTTGTGGGCCATGAACACTGAAGCTTTCTTT; cdr3_aa: CASSLWAMNTEAFF
d_call: .; j_call: TRBJ1-2; v_call: TRBV12-2; clone_size: .; cdr3_nt: TGTGCAAGTCGCCCCCGGGCGGGTGGCTACACCTTC; cdr3_aa: CASRPRAGGYTF
d_call: .; j_call: TRBJ2-2; v_call: TRBV7-6; clone_size: .; cdr3_nt: TGTGCCAGCAGCTTAGAGATGGCAGACAGTTGGAACACCGGGGAGCTGTTTTTT; cdr3_aa: CASSLEMADSWNTGELFF
d_call: .; j_call: TRBJ2-3; v_call: TRBV5-1; clone_size: .; cdr3_nt: TGCGCCAGCAGCTTCAACGGTATGGATACGCAGTATTTT; cdr3_aa: CASSFNGMDTQYF
d_call: .; j_call: TRBJ1-2; v_call: TRBV2; clone_size: .; cdr3_nt: TGTGCCAGCACGACAGTACCTAGCTATGGCTACACCTTC; cdr3_aa: CASTTVPSYGYTF
d_call: .; j_call: TRBJ1-2; v_call: TRBV30; clone_size: .; cdr3_nt: TGTGCCTGGAGTGCTTCGAGTCTGGGGCTATCGGATGGCTACACCTTC; cdr3_aa: CAWSASSLGLSDGYTF
d_call: TRBD2; j_call: TRBJ2-3; v_call: TRBV3-1/TRBV3-2; clone_size: .; cdr3_nt: TGTGCCAGCAGCCGACTAGCGGGGCGCACAGATACGCAGTATTTT; cdr3_aa: CASSRLAGRTDTQYF
d_call: .; j_call: TRBJ1-2; v_call: TRBV27; clone_size: .; cdr3_nt: TGTGCCAGCAGTTTCCTCGATGGCGGCTACACCTTC; cdr3_aa: CASSFLDGGYTF
d_call: TRBD2; j_call: TRBJ2-5; v_call: TRBV2; clone_size: .; cdr3_nt: TGTGCCAGCGCCCTGGGGGGGGAGACCCAGTACTTC; cdr3_aa: CASALGGETQYF
d_call: TRBD2; j_call: TRBJ2-7; v_call: TRBV6-1; clone_size: .; cdr3_nt: TGTGCCAGCAGTGACGCGGGACTAGCCTGGGCCGAGCAGTACTTC; cdr3_aa: CASSDAGLAWAEQYF
d_call: .; j_call: TRBJ2-2; v_call: TRBV4-3; clone_size: .; cdr3_nt: TGCGCCAGCAGCCAAGACAGAGGGAACACCGGGGAGCTGTTTTTT; cdr3_aa: CASSQDRGNTGELFF
d_call: TRBD1; j_call: TRBJ1-5; v_call: TRBV6-5; clone_size: .; cdr3_nt: TGTGCCAGCAGTTACTCGAGGGGGCTAGGCAATCAGCCCCAGCATTTT; cdr3_aa: CASSYSRGLGNQPQHF
d_call: .; j_call: TRBJ1-2; v_call: TRBV9; clone_size: .; cdr3_nt: TGTGCCAGCAGCGGTGGGGGGGACCTGGGCTACACCTTC; cdr3_aa: CASSGGGDLGYTF
d_call: TRBD2; j_call: TRBJ2-3; v_call: TRBV2; clone_size: once; cdr3_nt: TGTGCCAGCAGAGAACTAGCGGGGCAGTATTTT; cdr3_aa: CASRELAGQYF
d_call: TRBD2; j_call: TRBJ2-6; v_call: TRBV19; clone_size: once; cdr3_nt: TGTGCCAGTAGTTCCCGGGGAGGGAGGACTGGGGCCAACGTCCTGACTTTC; cdr3_aa: CASSSRGGRTGANVLTF
d_call: .; j_call: TRBJ2-7; v_call: TRBV5-4; clone_size: .; cdr3_nt: TGTGCCAGCAGCGGAGTAGACAGCTACGAGCAGTACTTC; cdr3_aa: CASSGVDSYEQYF
d_call: .; j_call: TRBJ1-4; v_call: TRBV7-8; clone_size: .; cdr3_nt: TGTGCCAGCAGCTTAGTAATTGGTGGGGGCTCCGGGTTTGAAAAACTGTTTTTT; cdr3_aa: CASSLVIGGGSGFEKLFF
d_call: .; j_call: TRBJ2-1; v_call: TRBV28; clone_size: .; cdr3_nt: TGTGCCAGCAGTTCCCGGACAGTGAGCTCCTACAATGAGCAGTTCTTC; cdr3_aa: CASSSRTVSSYNEQFF